Below are 28 T cell receptor beta chains sequenced from a single sample in a study of regulatory T cells in long-lasting Graves disease. Through Arm-PCR of CDR3 regions and iRepertoire HTBI primers, TCR beta libraries were built. TCRdb passed the multiplex PCR reads through MiXCR, listing each CDR3 protein once. This table has approximately 390,000 distinct CDR3 sequences, 15% to 20% appearing once. Time point given: newly diagnosed GD, antithyroid drugs for less than 3 months. The authors made the TCR library using RNA they extracted from PBMCs. These data were likewise used in another study, on T cells in Graves' hyperthyroidism and ophthalmopathy.

The sequenced sample was peripheral blood mononuclear cells (PBMCs), obtained at new diagnosis, from a patient treated with antithyroid drugs. Source of these receptors: a woman aged 18-30 years with Graves disease.

The chain recombines TRBV10-3 with TRBJ2-1, with 12 bases fitting TRBD2. CDR1 is ENHRY and CDR2 is SYGVKD in the germline V gene. The CDR3 sequence is 14 residues long. V shed 8 bases and J 8 bases; nucleotides not matched to a gene: 7. The CDR3 DNA follows: TGTGCCATCGGACTAGCGGGAACCCAGGATGAGCAGTTCTTC. Translation: CAIGLAGTQDEQFF.

V is TRBV28 and J is TRBJ2-5; D unclear. Looked up from germline, CDR1 is MDHEN and CDR2 is SYDVKM. The CDR3 is 18 amino acids. V dropped 3 bases and J dropped 2 bases, with 22 bases sitting between them. CDR3 amino acids: CASSLPSVYWVGQETQYF. The CDR3 DNA sequence: TGTGCCAGCAGTTTGCCATCTGTTTACTGGGTTGGGCAAGAGACCCAGTACTTC.

Details on this clonotype: This sequence may be a read error, since a much larger clone differs from it by one base. The V gene is TRBV6-1, the J gene TRBJ2-7; unclear D gene. V lost 2 bases and J lost 8, with 10 bases in between. Looked up from germline, CDR1 is MNHNS and CDR2 is SASEGT. The CDR3 has 12 residues. CDR3 sequence reads: CASSEPPTKQYF. CDR3 bases: TGTGCCAGCAGTGAACCCCCTACCAAGCAGTACTTC.

This clonotype was counted ten times or more. V and J are TRBV28 and TRBJ2-2; D is perhaps TRBD1 (6 bases). V lost 8 bases, J lost 0 bases, and 13 bases lay in between. Looked up from germline, CDR1 is MDHEN and CDR2 is SYDVKM. This CDR3 is built from 15 residues. Here the CDR3 reads CASGDRFANTGELFF. The CDR3 region has the DNA TGTGCCAGCGGAGACAGGTTCGCGAACACCGGGGAGCTGTTTTTT. The entire variable domain, with the rest obtained from reference TRBV28 and TRBJ2-2, is as follows: DVKVTQSSRYLVKRTGEKVFLECVQDMDHENMFWYRQDPGLGLRLIYFSYDVKMKEKGDIPEGYSVSREKKERFSLILESASTNQTSMYLCASGDRFANTGELFFGEGSRLTVL.

This clonotype was recorded many times. This rearrangement joins TRBV12-3 or TRBV12-4 to TRBJ2-7, with D possibly being TRBD2 (6 bases). The CDR3 has 15 residues. Trimming took 4 bases from V and 4 from J, leaving 17 bases between them. The CDR3: CASSSLGRGLYEQYF. The CDR3, as DNA: TGTGCCAGCAGTTCCCTGGGACGGGGACTTTACGAGCAGTACTTC.

The sample holds many counts of this clonotype. The rearrangement links TRBV7-6 to TRBJ2-1; D gene uncertain. CDR1 is SGHVS, CDR2 FNYEAQ, per germline. V lost 5 bases and J lost 0, with 5 bases in between. The CDR3 covers 13 residues. Here the CDR3 DNA reads TGTGCCAGCAGCCTGCCCTCCTACAATGAGCAGTTCTTC. Translation gives CASSLPSYNEQFF.

In this sample, this clonotype turned up many times. The chain carries TRBV6-1 and TRBJ2-5; D assignment may be TRBD1 or TRBD2 (5 bases each). Germline loops: CDR1 MNHNS, CDR2 SASEGT. Trimming cost V 2 bases and J 5 bases, with 12 bases left between them. CDR3 length: 14 amino acids. DNA of the CDR3: TGTGCCAGCAGTGAAAGGGGAGCAGGGGAGACCCAGTACTTC. It yields the protein CASSERGAGETQYF.

Comment on this clonotype: This could be a read error, since a much larger clone is one nucleotide away. The chain uses TRBV28 and TRBJ1-2; D remains unclear. Germline V gene sequence: CDR1 MDHEN, CDR2 SYDVKM. Trimming left V 6 bases short and J 5 bases short, with 22 bases between. The CDR3 is 16 residues long. As DNA, the CDR3 is TGTGCCAGCAGCCTTGACTTTGTGGGGTCGACGTATGGCTACACCTTC. It yields the protein CASSLDFVGSTYGYTF.

There are a few counts of this clonotype. This chain links TRBV27 with TRBJ1-6; the D gene is possibly TRBD1 (5 bases). Germline lookup yields CDR1 MNHEY and CDR2 SMNVEV (reference sequence). This CDR3 comprises 15 residues. The V end was cut by 7 bases, the J end by 3 bases, with 13 bases between. CDR3 DNA: TGTGCCAGCATCGTCCGGGACTTCTATAATTCACCCCTCCACTTT. Translated, it gives CASIVRDFYNSPLHF.

This clonotype showed up many times. J is TRBJ2-5 and V is TRBV5-5, with D unclear. V was pared by 2 bases and J by 5 bases, with 16 bases between. Germline-derived CDR1 and CDR2 are SGHKS and YYEKEE (reference sequence). The CDR3 is made up of 15 amino acids. CDR3 nucleotides: TGTGCCAGCAGCTTATCCAGGCCGAGCCCGGAGACCCAGTACTTC. Protein product: CASSLSRPSPETQYF.

There are many counts of this clonotype. V is TRBV5-1 and J is TRBJ2-3; possibly TRBD2 for D (6 bases). This CDR3 has 15 amino acids. Trimming cost V 4 bases and J 4 bases, with 16 bases left between them. Germline V gene sequence: CDR1 SGHRS, CDR2 YFSETQ. CDR3 nucleotide sequence: TGCGCCAGCAGCACCGGGGGACTCACCCCAGATACGCAGTATTTT. Amino acid sequence: CASSTGGLTPDTQYF.

This clonotype was recorded many times. The chain employs TRBV3-1 and TRBJ2-7, with no clear D. The CDR3 consists of 14 residues. Germline loops: CDR1 LGHDT, CDR2 YNNKEL (reference sequence). With 0 bases removed from V and 2 bases from J, the gap between germline ends came to 8 bases. The CDR3 DNA is TGTGCCAGCAGCCAAGAGCTAGGACCCTACGAGCAGTACTTC. Encoded protein: CASSQELGPYEQYF.

This chain joins TRBV19 and TRBJ2-7, with 16 bases aligning to TRBD2. After removal of 5 bases from V and 2 bases from J, the junction contained 3 bases not matched to a gene. This CDR3 has 16 amino acids. Germline values: CDR1 LNHDA, CDR2 SQIVND (reference sequence). The CDR3 loop reads CASSLGLAGGAYEQYF. CDR3 DNA sequence: TGTGCCAGTAGTCTGGGACTAGCGGGAGGGGCCTACGAGCAGTACTTC.

This clonotype was observed a few times. V usage is TRBV6-1 and J usage is TRBJ2-3; perhaps TRBD2 as D (5 bases). The length of the CDR3 is 17 residues. The ends were cut back, 6 bases at V and 1 base at J, with 20 bases in the middle. Germline assignment: CDR1 MNHNS and CDR2 SASEGT. CDR3 loop: CASRGPSIAIGTDTQYF. The DNA for the CDR3 is TGTGCCAGCAGGGGCCCCTCGATAGCGATCGGCACAGATACGCAGTATTTT.

The table lists this clonotype with many counts. This sequence joins TRBV2 and TRBJ1-2; unclear D gene. From germline, CDR1 is SNHLY and CDR2 FYNNEI. The CDR3 has 15 residues. V was trimmed by 1 base and J by 5 bases, leaving 14 bases between them. DNA of the CDR3: TGTGCCAGCAGTGAAGACCGTGGCGGCCCTTATGGCTACACCTTC. This encodes CASSEDRGGPYGYTF.

This clonotype was seen many times. The V call is TRBV5-1, the J call TRBJ2-1, with 11 bases identical to TRBD2. V lost 3 bases to trimming and J lost 3 bases; unmatched junction nucleotides: 2. The CDR3 is 15 residues long. The germline V gene encodes CDR1 SGHRS and CDR2 YFSETQ. CDR3 region: CASSSGLADYNEQFF. CDR3 in DNA: TGCGCCAGCAGCTCGGGACTAGCGGACTACAATGAGCAGTTCTTC. Using reference TRBV5-1 and TRBJ2-1 for the parts outside the CDR3, the full variable domain is KAGVTQTPRYLIKTRGQQVTLSCSPISGHRSVSWYQQTPGQGLQFLFEYFSETQRNKGNFPGRFSGRQFSNSRSEMNVSTLELGDSALYLCASSSGLADYNEQFFGPGTRLTVL.

This clonotype was seen many times. The chain uses TRBV2 and TRBJ2-7; a possible D gene is TRBD2 (5 bases). The CDR3 has 13 amino acids. Germline lookup yields CDR1 SNHLY and CDR2 FYNNEI. V lost 3 bases and J lost 2, with 8 bases in between. As DNA, the CDR3 is TGTGCCAGCAGTGAGGCGCGGGCCTACGAGCAGTACTTC. Residues: CASSEARAYEQYF.

The chain carries TRBV27 and TRBJ2-7; 8 bases match TRBD2. The V segment lost 4 bases and the J segment 2 bases; nucleotides outside the gene matches: 7. CDR3 length: 15 amino acids. Germline CDR1 reads MNHEY; CDR2 reads SMNVEV (reference sequence). The DNA of the CDR3 is TGTGCCAGCAGTTCCCGTCGGGAGGGCCCCTACGAGCAGTACTTC. Its protein is CASSSRREGPYEQYF.

This chain joins TRBV5-5 and TRBJ2-2, with D tentatively TRBD1 or TRBD2 (5 bases each). Germline V gene lookup returns CDR1 SGHKS and CDR2 YYEKEE (reference sequence). Trimming took off 0 bases at V and 0 bases at J, with 9 bases between the two ends. CDR3 length: 16 amino acids. CDR3 protein: CASSLEGDPNTGELFF. The CDR3 DNA is TGTGCCAGCAGCTTGGAAGGGGACCCGAACACCGGGGAGCTGTTTTTT.

V gene TRBV6-1 combines with J gene TRBJ2-1; D may match TRBD1 or TRBD2 (5 bases each). V was pared by 3 bases and J by 5 bases, with 17 bases between. Germline CDR1 MNHNS, CDR2 SASEGT. There are 16 residues in the CDR3. The CDR3 DNA reads TGTGCCAGCAGTGACATTCCGGGACGTACCCACAATGAGCAGTTCTTC. This encodes CASSDIPGRTHNEQFF.

The chain carries TRBV11-2 and TRBJ1-2; 12 nucleotides agree with TRBD1. Looked up from germline, CDR1 is SGHAT and CDR2 is FQNNGV. The CDR3 length is 18 residues. The V segment lost 4 bases and the J segment 4 bases; nucleotides outside the gene matches: 13. In DNA form, the CDR3 reads TGTGCCAGCAGCTCCCACCGGGACAGGGGGCGAGGGGGCTATGGCTACACCTTC. This translates into CASSSHRDRGRGGYGYTF.

The rearrangement links TRBV29-1 to TRBJ2-2, with 7 bases fitting TRBD1. Per the germline V gene, CDR1 is SQVTM and CDR2 is ANQGSEA. Losses at the gene ends were 6 bases for V and 6 bases for J; bases not matched to a gene: 13. The CDR3 runs 15 residues. Here the CDR3 DNA reads TGCAGCGTCGACGGGCAGGGGGAAAGGTCCGGGGAGCTGTTTTTT. It codes for CSVDGQGERSGELFF.

This clonotype was seen only a few times. DNA for the CDR3: TGCGCCAGCTCACGGGGGGGACTCGGTTTGACAGATACGCAGTATTTT. Its translation: CASSRGGLGLTDTQYF. The chain couples TRBV10-1 to TRBJ2-3; TRBD2 aligns across 8 bases. The trim removed 8 bases at V and 3 bases at J, leaving 13 bases unmatched. The CDR3 contains 16 residues. In germline, CDR1 is WNHNN, CDR2 SYGVQD (reference sequence).

The table lists this clonotype with many counts. This chain uses TRBV6-1 with TRBJ2-7; 11 positions agree with TRBD2. The V gene's germline CDR1 is MNHNS and CDR2 SASEGT. CDR3 length: 14 residues. V was clipped by 6 bases and J by 2 bases; unmatched bases: 3. The CDR3 coding sequence is TGTGCCAGCAGCGGGACTAGCGGCGCCTACGAGCAGTACTTC. Protein sequence: CASSGTSGAYEQYF.

In its sample, this clonotype was seen many times. The rearrangement joins TRBV2 to TRBJ2-6; D is uncertain. Trimming shortened V by 6 bases and J by 0 bases, and 15 bases separated the two germline ends. The CDR3 loop spans 17 amino acids. Germline V gene data show CDR1 as SNHLY and CDR2 as FYNNEI. The CDR3 spells CASRYATGPSGANVLTF. The CDR3, as DNA: TGTGCCAGCAGGTATGCTACGGGTCCCTCTGGGGCCAACGTCCTGACTTTC.

Ten or more counts support this clonotype. This sequence joins TRBV30 and TRBJ1-2; D unclear. This CDR3 has 14 amino acids. The germline V gene has CDR1 GTSNPN and CDR2 SVGIG (reference sequence). The CDR3 nucleotides read TGTGCACTCTTAGAAGGAGATTACACCTATGGCTACACCTTC. Residues: CALLEGDYTYGYTF.

V is TRBV6-1 and J is TRBJ2-3; 8 bases align to TRBD2. The CDR3 covers 15 residues. The V gene's germline CDR1 is MNHNS and CDR2 SASEGT. V was pared by 5 bases and J by 2 bases, with 6 bases of the junction left unmatched. Here the CDR3 DNA reads TGTGCCAGCAGTCATAGCGGGGAGACCACAGATACGCAGTATTTT. It yields the protein CASSHSGETTDTQYF.

This clonotype has a count of ten or more. The CDR3 region is CAWKTGTDTQYF. CDR3 nucleotides: TGTGCCTGGAAGACGGGCACAGATACGCAGTATTTT. This chain connects TRBV30 to TRBJ2-3; D uncertain. V dropped 4 bases and J dropped 1 base, with 6 bases sitting between them. Germline V lookup: CDR1 GTSNPN, CDR2 SVGIG (reference sequence). The CDR3 has 12 residues.